This TCR beta chain is from a study of shared clonotypes between healthy human individuals (dated by TCRdb to 2020 to 2021). About the study as a whole: A few men and a couple of women, aged 18 to 49 years, made up the cohort. For each donor, CD4 naive and CD4 memory were each run on three plates, CD8 naive on two plates, and CD8 memory on one plate. The study deeply sequenced blood TCR repertoires of five healthy adults to estimate repertoire size and the extent of clonotype sharing between individuals. To increase sequencing depth and limit assay-specific biases, TCR repertoire library preparation and sequencing were carried out by different laboratories using diverse techniques. Per donor, leukapheresis produced somewhere between about 0.94 and 9.5 billion PBMCs.

About this clone itself: Its antigen is unknown. Nothing much larger sits one base from this clone, and base qualities are not available.

What the study reported, not specific to this receptor: The small number of donors limited the genetic and exposure-history diversity represented. Sampling was restricted to blood, and TCR repertoires in tissues likely differ from the TCR repertoires found in blood. Compared with non-shared clonotypes, the clonotypes found in all four sorted-subset donors had higher generation probabilities. Pairwise subsampling led to the expectation that sequencing depth would affect the degree of clonotype sharing among donors. Estimated clonotype richness was generally larger for naive than for memory subsets. Incomplete sequencing was indicated by rarefaction of sorted-subset datasets, despite the large sequencing depth. Approximately 4.8% of naive CD4, 3.5% of naive CD8, 2.3% of memory CD4, and about 0.4% of memory CD8 clonotypes were shared across several donors.

The donors were healthy, HIV-negative adults who had no recently reported acute infections or vaccinations. Every donor was a Caucasian adult living in Nashville, Tennessee, USA. CD4+ T cells were enriched by magnetic negative selection; naive cells were then positively selected on CD45RA, and the negative fraction formed the memory subset. Blood was collected by leukapheresis, and PBMCs were isolated by Ficoll-Histopaque density gradient centrifugation and then cryopreserved in liquid nitrogen vapor phase. Analytical flow cytometry was used to check the purity and quantity of every magnetically sorted T cell population. Genomic DNA was isolated from every sorted fraction and measured by UV absorbance on a Nanodrop 2000c. The V and J ends are trimmed by 0 bases and 0 bases, leaving 9 bases between them. The CDR3 starts with the cysteine, ends with the phenylalanine, and has 15 residues. Here the CDR3 DNA is all that survives: 45 bases in frame from base 1. The CDR1 and CDR2 encoded by the germline V gene are KGHSH and LQKENI.

TCR CDR3 regions were amplified from genomic DNA by multiplex PCR using the deep immunoSEQ assay. For each cell subset, the extracted genomic DNA was distributed evenly across all wells of several immunoSEQ 96-well plates, and each plate served as one replicate. For sorted subsets, 200 to 250 ng of genomic DNA, equivalent to around 30,000 T cell genomes, went into each replicate PCR. The purified libraries were quantified using a Qubit 3.0 fluorometer, sized with a Bioanalyzer 2100, and then quantified again using the KAPA Library Quantification kit. Every immunoSEQ 96-well plate was sequenced on a dedicated single-read 150-cycle Illumina NextSeq 550 flow cell. The paper's data handling went like this. The immunoSEQ output contained only junctional sequences without quality scores, so filtering could not match that applied to full-length reads. To assign V/J genes and CDR3, sequences were annotated using PyIR, a Python wrapper for IgBLAST v1.9, with IMGT germline references. Reads with weak V/J assignments (E-value above 1e-6), missing CDR3, stop codons, out-of-frame junctions, or ambiguous translated residues were removed. A V3J clonotype was defined by an identical inferred V gene, J gene, and CDR3 amino acid sequence. To compute the percentage overlap between repertoires, the number of shared unique clonotypes was divided by the size of the smaller repertoire. RTK rarefaction, the Chao1 estimator, and Recon v2.1 estimates of unobserved clonotypes were used to assess repertoire richness. OLGA was used to compute generation probabilities for all TCRbeta clonotypes that the gDNA method yielded from a handful of donors. What TCRdb holds here is the immuneACCESS table cut down to in-frame rearrangements. Part of the clones is not present; checked against another copy, under half of the missing clones reflect an unresolved V gene, and the others are unexplained. V, J and clone size are those of that table, while D and trimming were read from the DNA. The sample table shows over 850,000 clones, and more than 75% are seen once. The ten biggest clones cover more than 0.45% of the sample.

Rearrangement joined TRBV18 to TRBJ2-7; a tentative D call is TRBD2 (5 bases match). This TCR was recovered from a man younger than 30 in good health. Some clones in this sample may be carry-over from other donors' samples. The specimen was memory CD4+ T cells from PBMCs. The cell subset or site label, read with the paper, signifies: CD45RA-negative fraction. The CDR3 loop reads CASSPPGRASYEQYF. The nucleotide sequence reads as follows: TGTGCCAGCTCACCACCTGGGCGGGCCTCCTACGAGCAGTACTTC.